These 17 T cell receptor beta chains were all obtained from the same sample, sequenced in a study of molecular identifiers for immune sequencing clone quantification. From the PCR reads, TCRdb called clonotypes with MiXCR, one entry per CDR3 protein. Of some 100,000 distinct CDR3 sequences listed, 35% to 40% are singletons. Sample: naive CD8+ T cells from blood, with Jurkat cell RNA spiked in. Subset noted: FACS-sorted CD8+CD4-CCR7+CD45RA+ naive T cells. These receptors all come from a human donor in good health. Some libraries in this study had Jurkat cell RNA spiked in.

The CDR3 nucleotides are TGTGCCAGCAGCACAGTAGCGGGACCGCCCAACAATGAGCAGTTCTTC. Translated: CASSTVAGPPNNEQFF. The chain employs TRBV7-2 and TRBJ2-1; 8 bases fit TRBD2. J was trimmed by 5 bases and V by 5 bases; bases with no gene match: 11. Looked up from germline, CDR1 is SGHTA and CDR2 is FQGNSA. The CDR3 is made up of 16 amino acids. The entire variable domain, with the rest obtained from reference TRBV7-2 and TRBJ2-1, is as follows: GAGVSQSPSNKVTEKGKDVELRCDPISGHTALYWYRQSLGQGLEFLIYFQGNSAPDKSGLPSDRFSAERTGGSVSTLTIQRTQQEDSAVYLCASSTVAGPPNNEQFFGPGTRLTVL.

In nucleotides, the CDR3 is TGTGCCAGCAGTAAATCCCCGCTAGCCCCCTACAATGAGCAGTTCTTC. Translation: CASSKSPLAPYNEQFF. This chain joins TRBV6-5 and TRBJ2-1, with D perhaps TRBD2 (5 bases). V lost 5 bases and J 2 bases, leaving 16 bases between the germline ends. In germline, CDR1 is MNHEY, CDR2 SVGAGI. The length of the CDR3 is 16 residues.

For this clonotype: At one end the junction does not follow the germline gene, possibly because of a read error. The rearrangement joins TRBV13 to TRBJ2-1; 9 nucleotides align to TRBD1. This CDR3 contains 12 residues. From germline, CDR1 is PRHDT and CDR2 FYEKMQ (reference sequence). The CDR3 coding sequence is TGTGACAGCGGGACAGGGAGCAATGAGCAGTTCTTC. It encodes CDSGTGSNEQFF.

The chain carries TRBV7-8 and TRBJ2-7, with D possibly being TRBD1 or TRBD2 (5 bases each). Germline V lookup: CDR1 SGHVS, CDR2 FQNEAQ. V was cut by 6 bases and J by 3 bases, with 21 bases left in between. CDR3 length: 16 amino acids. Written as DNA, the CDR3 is TGTGCCAGCAGTTTTATCGGGACCGTGACCTTCTACGAGCAGTACTTC. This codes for CASSFIGTVTFYEQYF.

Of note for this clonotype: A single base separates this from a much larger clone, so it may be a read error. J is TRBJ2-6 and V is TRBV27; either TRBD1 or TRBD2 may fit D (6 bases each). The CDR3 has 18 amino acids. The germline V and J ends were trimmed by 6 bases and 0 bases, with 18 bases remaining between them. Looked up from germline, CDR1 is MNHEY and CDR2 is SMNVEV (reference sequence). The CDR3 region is CASSLRGRAYSGANVLTF. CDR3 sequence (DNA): TGTGCCAGCAGCCTACGGGGGCGCGCCTACTCTGGGGCCAACGTCCTGACTTTC.

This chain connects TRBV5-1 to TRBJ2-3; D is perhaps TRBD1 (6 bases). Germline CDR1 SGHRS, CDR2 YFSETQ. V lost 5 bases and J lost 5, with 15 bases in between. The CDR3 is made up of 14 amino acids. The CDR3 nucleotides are TGCGCCAGCAGTTCGGCAGGGGCAATAGATACGCAGTATTTT. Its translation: CASSSAGAIDTQYF.

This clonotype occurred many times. CDR3 coding DNA: TGTGCCAGCAGCTTCAGTTACACTGAAGCTTTCTTT. Its protein product is CASSFSYTEAFF. The chain is built from TRBV7-9 and TRBJ1-1; D remains unclear. The germline V gene encodes CDR1 SEHNR and CDR2 FQNEAQ (reference sequence). V dropped 3 bases and J dropped 3 bases, with 5 bases sitting between them. This CDR3 region has 12 residues.

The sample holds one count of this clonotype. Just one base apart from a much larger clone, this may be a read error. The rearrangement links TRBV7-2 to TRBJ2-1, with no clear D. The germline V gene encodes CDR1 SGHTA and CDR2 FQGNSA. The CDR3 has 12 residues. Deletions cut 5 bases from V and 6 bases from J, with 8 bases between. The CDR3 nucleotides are TGTGCCAGCAGCAACCCATTCAATGAGCAGTTCTTC. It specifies CASSNPFNEQFF.

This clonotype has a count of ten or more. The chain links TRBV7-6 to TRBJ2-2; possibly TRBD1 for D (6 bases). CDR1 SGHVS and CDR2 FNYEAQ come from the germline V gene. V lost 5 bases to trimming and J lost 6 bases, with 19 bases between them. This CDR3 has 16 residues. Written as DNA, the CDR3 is TGTGCCAGCAGCACAGCTCGGGGCCAGGGGCCCGGGGAGCTGTTTTTT. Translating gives CASSTARGQGPGELFF.

The CDR3 here is CASSRDRHEQYF. CDR3 nucleotides: TGTGCCAGCAGCCGAGATCGACACGAGCAGTACTTC. This sequence joins TRBV11-2 and TRBJ2-7, with D hard to call. The CDR3 sequence is 12 residues long. V lost 5 bases and J lost 5, with 10 bases in between. Germline CDR1 is SGHAT and CDR2 is FQNNGV.

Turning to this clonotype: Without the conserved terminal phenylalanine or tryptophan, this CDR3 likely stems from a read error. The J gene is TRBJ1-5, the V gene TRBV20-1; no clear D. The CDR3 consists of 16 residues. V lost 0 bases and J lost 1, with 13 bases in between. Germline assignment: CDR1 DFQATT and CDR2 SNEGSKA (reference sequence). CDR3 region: CSARESFWESNQPQHL. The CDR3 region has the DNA TGCAGTGCTAGAGAGTCCTTTTGGGAAAGCAATCAGCCCCAGCATCTT.

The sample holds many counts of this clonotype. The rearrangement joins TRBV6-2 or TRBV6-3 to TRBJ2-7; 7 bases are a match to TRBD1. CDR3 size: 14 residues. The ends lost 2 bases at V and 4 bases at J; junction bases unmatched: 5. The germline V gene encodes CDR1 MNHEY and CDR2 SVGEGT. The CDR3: CASSYPGTAYEQYF. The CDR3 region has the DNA TGTGCCAGCAGTTACCCCGGGACAGCTTACGAGCAGTACTTC.

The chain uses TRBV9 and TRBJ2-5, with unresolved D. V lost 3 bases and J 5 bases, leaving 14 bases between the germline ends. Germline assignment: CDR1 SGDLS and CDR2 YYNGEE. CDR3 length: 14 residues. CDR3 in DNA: TGTGCCAGCAGCGAGCCGGACGGTCGGGAGACCCAGTACTTC. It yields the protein CASSEPDGRETQYF.

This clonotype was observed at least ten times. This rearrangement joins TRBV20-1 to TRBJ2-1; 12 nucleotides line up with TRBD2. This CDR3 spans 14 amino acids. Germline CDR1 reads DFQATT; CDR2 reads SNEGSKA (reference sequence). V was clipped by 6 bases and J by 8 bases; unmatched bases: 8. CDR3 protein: CSAESRLAGDEQFF. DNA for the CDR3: TGCAGTGCCGAGAGCCGACTAGCGGGAGATGAGCAGTTCTTC.

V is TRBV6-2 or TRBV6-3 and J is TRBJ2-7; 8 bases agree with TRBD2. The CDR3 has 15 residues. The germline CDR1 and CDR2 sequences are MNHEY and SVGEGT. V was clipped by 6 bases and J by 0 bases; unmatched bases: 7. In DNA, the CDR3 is TGTGCCAGCAGACCACTAGCGGAACCCTCCTACGAGCAGTACTTC. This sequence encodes CASRPLAEPSYEQYF.

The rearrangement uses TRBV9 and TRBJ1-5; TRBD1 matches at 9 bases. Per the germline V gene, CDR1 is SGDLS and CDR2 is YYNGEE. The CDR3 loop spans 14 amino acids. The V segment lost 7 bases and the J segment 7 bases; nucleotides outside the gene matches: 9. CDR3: CASGTGQGQQPQHF. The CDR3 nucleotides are TGTGCCAGCGGGACCGGACAGGGGCAACAGCCCCAGCATTTT.

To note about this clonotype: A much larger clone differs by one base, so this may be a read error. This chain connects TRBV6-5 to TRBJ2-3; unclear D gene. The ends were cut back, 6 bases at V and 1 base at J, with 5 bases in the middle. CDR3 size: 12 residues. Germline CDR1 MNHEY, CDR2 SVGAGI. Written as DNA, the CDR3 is TGTGCCAGCAGGGACGGCACAGATACGCAGTATTTT. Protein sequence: CASRDGTDTQYF.